This T cell receptor beta chain originates from a study of graft-versus-host responses after intestinal transplantation. Turning to the study itself: Each recipient received anti-thymocyte globulin induction, then tacrolimus and steroids for roughly 3 years. Study results and limitations: The authors found GvH clones in recipient marrow, some appearing first in ileum or blood. Allografts from individuals with graft-donor T cell macrochimerism displayed high graft-versus-host to host-versus-graft clonal ratios.

To note about this clone: Antigen specificity is unknown.

The CDR3 is made up of 12 amino acids. Trimming took 4 bases from V and 3 from J, leaving 7 bases between them. From germline, CDR1 is SNHLY and CDR2 FYNNEI. Profiling relied on immunoSEQ multiplex PCR, and the TCRdb table lists in-frame clones only, not all of them. The data hold 89,000 or so clones, with roughly four fifths observed a single time. V usage is TRBV2 and J usage is TRBJ2-7; D not certain. Sequencing used unstimulated CD4+ T cells sorted from spleen or lymph node cells, obtained before intestinal transplant. The receptor's source is a human donor who received an intestinal transplant. The CDR3 coding sequence is TGTGCCAGCAGTGCCGGTAACTACGAGCAGTACTTC. Encoded protein: CASSAGNYEQYF.